Below, one TCR beta chain is given with its context. The data derive from a study of blood T cell repertoires in COVID-19. Study context: Italy, Spain and the United States were the sources of the convalescent and acute COVID-19 samples. PBMCs, B-cell-depleted T cells, or T cells provided the cDNA or gDNA that made up the material.

Per the original methods: Amplification of reference gene primers provided the estimated nucleated cell counts. Generated by immunoSEQ multiplex PCR, the TCRdb table keeps only in-frame clones and is missing some. V, J and clone size derive from that table, while D and trimming were established from the DNA sequence. The table records about 170,000 clones, roughly 84% of them present only once. The CDR3 length is 15 residues. The germline V gene has CDR1 SGHVS and CDR2 FQNEAQ. The V and J ends lost 5 bases and 2 bases, in that order; junction bases with no gene match: 8. The chain is built from TRBV7-8 and TRBJ2-5; 7 bases fit TRBD1. The sample was peripheral blood. This receptor was taken from a man aged 55 to 70 who had recovered from COVID-19. The CDR3 region is CASSTERQGQETQYF. CDR3 DNA sequence: TGTGCCAGCAGCACCGAGCGACAGGGTCAAGAGACCCAGTACTTC.